The 4 T cell receptor beta chains given below trace back to one sample, sequenced in a study of identical twins' blood T cells. Each CDR3 protein is one row after TCRdb ran MiXCR on the 5' RACE reads. The sample lists 350,000 to 450,000 distinct CDR3 sequences, more than 25% occurring once. Sequences were obtained from PBMCs. The receptors derive from a woman aged 18-55 years in good health.

This clonotype was observed at least ten times. DNA for the CDR3: TGTGCCAGCGGGACTAGCGGGAACACCGGGGAGCTGTTTTTT. Protein sequence: CASGTSGNTGELFF. This sequence joins TRBV9 and TRBJ2-2; 11 bases map to TRBD2. The CDR3 covers 14 residues. CDR1 is SGDLS and CDR2 is YYNGEE in the germline V gene. Trimming cost V 7 bases and J 1 base; bases outside gene matches: 0.

Here the CDR3 DNA reads TGTGCCAGTAGAACCGGGACTAGCGGCACAGATACGCAGTATTTT. Translation gives CASRTGTSGTDTQYF. The J gene is TRBJ2-3, the V gene TRBV19; TRBD2 matches 10 bases. This CDR3 has 15 amino acids. V gave up 6 bases and J gave up 1 base; unmatched junction bases: 4. Germline CDR1 and CDR2: LNHDA and SQIVND (reference sequence).

The genes are TRBV27 and TRBJ1-1; D not resolved. The length of the CDR3 is 14 residues. Trimming stripped 2 bases from V and 5 bases from J, with 12 bases between. Germline V gene lookup returns CDR1 MNHEY and CDR2 SMNVEV (reference sequence). The CDR3 protein is CASSLLAVRTEAFF. DNA for the CDR3: TGTGCCAGCAGTTTACTCGCTGTGAGAACTGAAGCTTTCTTT.

This clonotype has a handful of counts. This chain uses TRBV10-3 with TRBJ2-2; 11 bases map to TRBD1. The junction had 3 bases not matched to a gene; V was cut back by 8 bases and J by 4 bases. The CDR3 extends over 14 amino acids. The germline V gene encodes CDR1 ENHRY and CDR2 SYGVKD. The CDR3 sequence is CAIGTGGFTGELFF. The CDR3 nucleotides read TGTGCCATCGGGACAGGGGGATTCACCGGGGAGCTGTTTTTT.